The 26 T cell receptor beta chains below were found in one sample sequenced in a study of regulatory T cells in long-lasting Graves disease. iRepertoire HTBI primers and Arm-PCR of CDR3 regions built TCR beta libraries. MiXCR, run by TCRdb on the multiplex PCR reads, gives a single entry per CDR3 protein. Of over 650,000 distinct CDR3 sequences detected, around 32% appear once; the ten largest clones hold roughly 40%. The time point: persistent/refractory GD, antithyroid drugs over 5 years with positive TRAb. The TCR library was made from RNA that had been extracted from PBMCs in TRIzol. Sequences were derived from peripheral blood mononuclear cells (PBMCs), sampled when the disease was refractory, from a patient treated with antithyroid drugs. The source of these receptors is a female donor with Graves disease.

The V gene is TRBV11-2, the J gene TRBJ1-1, with D hard to call. Germline-derived CDR1 and CDR2 are SGHAT and FQNNGV. The germline V and J ends were trimmed by 2 bases and 8 bases, with 15 bases remaining between them. The CDR3 runs to 14 residues. CDR3 DNA: TGTGCCAGCAGCTTAAGTATGGCAGGCGGGGAAGCTTTCTTT. Protein: CASSLSMAGGEAFF.

The rearrangement links TRBV5-1 to TRBJ2-7, with D tentatively TRBD2 (6 bases). V lost 1 base and J lost 5, with 16 bases in between. CDR3 length: 15 amino acids. Germline V lookup: CDR1 SGHRS, CDR2 YFSETQ. The CDR3 loop is CASSLQVAGKNEQYF. CDR3 in DNA: TGCGCCAGCAGCTTGCAAGTCGCGGGGAAGAACGAGCAGTACTTC. Combining the CDR3 with reference TRBV5-1 and TRBJ2-7 gives the whole variable domain KAGVTQTPRYLIKTRGQQVTLSCSPISGHRSVSWYQQTPGQGLQFLFEYFSETQRNKGNFPGRFSGRQFSNSRSEMNVSTLELGDSALYLCASSLQVAGKNEQYFGPGTRLTVT.

The V and J genes are TRBV6-9 and TRBJ2-3, with 12 bases fitting TRBD2. The ends lost 4 bases at V and 2 bases at J; junction bases unmatched: 16. Germline CDR1 and CDR2: MNHGY and SVAAGI. This CDR3 comprises 20 residues. The CDR3 region has the DNA TGTGCCAGCAGTTTTCCACGGACTAGCGGGACGGGGGGGCCCACAGATACGCAGTATTTT. It translates to CASSFPRTSGTGGPTDTQYF.

This clonotype was detected only a few times. The genes are TRBV27 and TRBJ1-1; 11 positions agree with TRBD1. Germline V CDR1 and CDR2: MNHEY, SMNVEV (reference sequence). This CDR3 has 13 amino acids. Trimming at V came to 0 bases and at J to 13 bases, leaving 4 bases not matched to a gene. The CDR3 nucleotides are TGTGCCAGCAGTTTATCCCCCGGGACAGGGGGTTTCTTT. It specifies CASSLSPGTGGFF.

This chain joins TRBV4-1 and TRBJ2-7; 11 bases align to TRBD2. The CDR3 length is 16 residues. Germline V gene sequence: CDR1 MGHRA, CDR2 YSYEKL. Losses at the gene ends were 4 bases for V and 0 bases for J; bases not matched to a gene: 5. The CDR3 DNA follows: TGCGCCAGCAGCCCGCCGGGGACTAGCGGCTCCTACGAGCAGTACTTC. This codes for CASSPPGTSGSYEQYF.

This rearrangement joins TRBV13 to TRBJ1-2; TRBD1 is a possible D gene (5 bases). The CDR3 has 14 residues. Trimming removed 5 bases from V and 6 bases from J, with 16 bases in between. In germline, CDR1 is PRHDT, CDR2 FYEKMQ (reference sequence). CDR3 sequence (DNA): TGTGCCAGCAGCCGCACAGGCCTAAGAGATGGCTACACCTTC. Translating it yields CASSRTGLRDGYTF.

This chain uses TRBV19 with TRBJ2-2; D may be TRBD1 or TRBD2 (5 bases each). Germline CDR1 and CDR2: LNHDA and SQIVND (reference sequence). The CDR3 is made up of 15 amino acids. V was trimmed by 5 bases and J by 4 bases, leaving 14 bases between them. DNA for the CDR3: TGTGCCAGTAGTTTGGGGGTGGTTGGCACCGGGGAGCTGTTTTTT. This gives the protein CASSLGVVGTGELFF.

CDR3 nucleotide sequence: TGTGCCAGCAGTCGCGAAGGTGATTATGGCTACACCTTC. Translated: CASSREGDYGYTF. V gene TRBV6-1 combines with J gene TRBJ1-2; D remains ambiguous. V dropped 5 bases and J dropped 5 bases, with 12 bases sitting between them. Germline loops: CDR1 MNHNS, CDR2 SASEGT. This CDR3 contains 13 residues.

The chain recombines TRBV11-3 with TRBJ2-2; maybe TRBD1 (6 bases). The CDR3 contains 15 residues. Germline V lookup: CDR1 SGHNT, CDR2 YENEEA. V was pared by 5 bases and J by 7 bases, with 17 bases between. The CDR3 is CASSLRQDGSGELFF. DNA for the CDR3: TGTGCCAGCAGCCTGCGACAGGATGGGAGCGGGGAGCTGTTTTTT.

The CDR3 here is CASSPSLKGEAFF. DNA for the CDR3: TGTGCCAGCTCACCTAGCCTTAAGGGTGAAGCTTTCTTT. The chain couples TRBV28 to TRBJ1-1; D is uncertain. The V end lost 8 bases, the J end lost 7 bases, and 17 bases lay between the germline ends. Germline lookup yields CDR1 MDHEN and CDR2 SYDVKM. The CDR3 has 13 amino acids. Drawing the rest from reference TRBV28 and TRBJ1-1, the complete variable domain is DVKVTQSSRYLVKRTGEKVFLECVQDMDHENMFWYRQDPGLGLRLIYFSYDVKMKEKGDIPEGYSVSREKKERFSLILESASTNQTSMYLCASSPSLKGEAFFGQGTRLTVV.

V and J are TRBV28 and TRBJ1-2; D is possibly TRBD1 (5 bases). V was shortened by 6 bases and J by 2 bases, with 13 bases between the two germline ends. The length of the CDR3 is 14 residues. Germline CDR1 reads MDHEN; CDR2 reads SYDVKM. CDR3 sequence: CASSSGGDNYGYTF. CDR3 DNA sequence: TGTGCCAGCAGCTCGGGGGGGGACAACTATGGCTACACCTTC.

The J gene is TRBJ2-5, the V gene TRBV20-1; TRBD2 is a possible D gene (6 bases). The CDR3 spans 13 residues. V lost 3 bases and J lost 4, with 12 bases in between. The germline V gene has CDR1 DFQATT and CDR2 SNEGSKA (reference sequence). CDR3 nucleotide sequence: TGCAGTGCTAGGGTTCCGGGACTAGAGACCCAGTACTTC. This sequence encodes CSARVPGLETQYF.

The V gene is TRBV15, the J gene TRBJ2-5; 7 nucleotides agree with TRBD1. The length of the CDR3 is 14 residues. CDR1 is LNHNV and CDR2 is YYDKDF in the germline V gene (reference sequence). V shed 5 bases, J shed 1 base, and the junction held 4 bases outside the gene matches. Here the CDR3 DNA reads TGTGCCACCAGCGGCGGACAGGCCCAAGAGACCCAGTACTTC. This translates into CATSGGQAQETQYF.

J is TRBJ1-6 and V is TRBV6-1; possibly TRBD1 for D (5 bases). V lost 8 bases and J lost 10, with 9 bases in between. The CDR3 contains 11 residues. Germline CDR1 is MNHNS and CDR2 is SASEGT. The CDR3 region has the DNA TGTGCCAGCGAGGGGAAATCACCCCTCCACTTT. Translated, it gives CASEGKSPLHF.

CDR3 region: CASSRGGKLDYEQYF. The CDR3 nucleotides are TGTGCCAGCAGTCGGGGTGGGAAGTTGGACTACGAGCAGTACTTC. The chain carries TRBV25-1 and TRBJ2-7, with a possible D match to TRBD2 (5 bases). V lost 5 bases, J lost 3 bases, and 17 bases lay in between. The CDR3 covers 15 residues. CDR1 MGHDK and CDR2 SYGVNS come from the germline V gene.

This chain uses TRBV19 with TRBJ1-2; weak D call: TRBD1 (6 bases). The CDR3 is 18 residues long. V gave up 3 bases and J gave up 4 bases, with 24 bases separating them. Germline CDR1 is LNHDA and CDR2 is SQIVND (reference sequence). CDR3 amino acids: CASSMPSTIQGFGYGYTF. DNA for the CDR3: TGTGCCAGTAGTATGCCTTCCACGATACAGGGTTTCGGCTATGGCTACACCTTC. Combining the CDR3 with reference TRBV19 and TRBJ1-2 gives the whole variable domain DGGITQSPKYLFRKEGQNVTLSCEQNLNHDAMYWYRQDPGQGLRLIYYSQIVNDFQKGDIAEGYSVSREKKESFPLTVTSAQKNPTAFYLCASSMPSTIQGFGYGYTFGSGTRLTVV.

The table lists this clonotype with a few counts. The chain links TRBV7-3 to TRBJ2-1; 7 bases map to TRBD2. The CDR3 contains 15 residues. With V trimmed by 1 base and J by 7 bases, 7 bases remained unmatched. Germline assignment: CDR1 SGHTA and CDR2 FQGTGA. The CDR3, as DNA: TGTGCCAGCAGCTTAAGTTCGGGGGGTGGGAATGAGCAGTTCTTC. This translates into CASSLSSGGGNEQFF.

This clonotype was seen a handful of times. V and J are TRBV12-3 or TRBV12-4 and TRBJ2-1, with 9 nucleotides matching TRBD2. The length of the CDR3 is 13 residues. V lost 7 bases, J lost 6 bases, and 4 bases stayed unmatched. CDR3 residues: CASKASGTNEQFF. In nucleotides, the CDR3 is TGTGCCAGCAAAGCTAGCGGGACCAATGAGCAGTTCTTC.

The V gene is TRBV5-1, the J gene TRBJ2-7; a possible D gene is TRBD1 (6 bases). Looked up from germline, CDR1 is SGHRS and CDR2 is YFSETQ. With 1 base removed from V and 7 bases from J, the gap between germline ends came to 15 bases. This CDR3 has 14 residues. CDR3: CASSLSSGAREQYF. The CDR3 DNA reads as TGCGCCAGCAGCTTGAGTTCAGGGGCCAGGGAGCAGTACTTC.

Many counts were recorded for this clonotype. The gene calls are TRBV6-1 and TRBJ2-5; D perhaps matches TRBD2 (5 bases). The V end lost 4 bases, the J end lost 0 bases, and 9 bases lay between the germline ends. The CDR3 covers 14 residues. Looked up from germline, CDR1 is MNHNS and CDR2 is SASEGT. The CDR3 DNA reads TGTGCCAGCAGTGGAAGAGGGAACCAAGAGACCCAGTACTTC. Translated: CASSGRGNQETQYF.

The chain is built from TRBV27 and TRBJ2-1, with TRBD1 identical over 10 bases. Germline CDR1 is MNHEY and CDR2 is SMNVEV (reference sequence). This CDR3 contains 16 residues. Germline trimming cut 3 bases from V and 2 bases from J; bases unmatched to any gene: 4. CDR3 in amino acids: CASSFVTGGPYNEQFF. The CDR3 bases are TGTGCCAGCAGTTTCGTGACAGGGGGCCCCTACAATGAGCAGTTCTTC.

This clonotype was seen a handful of times. The CDR3 nucleotides are TGTGCCAGCAGCCAACTCACCGGAACAGGGGGCACTTACTTGAACACTGAAGCTTTCTTT. This translates into CASSQLTGTGGTYLNTEAFF. V is TRBV4-2 and J is TRBJ1-1, with 9 bases that match TRBD1. The CDR3 contains 20 residues. The ends lost 2 bases at V and 0 bases at J; junction bases unmatched: 16. Per germline, CDR1 LGHNA and CDR2 YNFKEQ.

This clonotype has just a few counts. The chain combines TRBV2 with TRBJ2-7; D ambiguous. The CDR3 loop spans 18 amino acids. CDR1 and CDR2 (germline): SNHLY, FYNNEI. V was trimmed by 4 bases and J by 2 bases, leaving 24 bases between them. The CDR3 region is CASSGGTDLVHFPYEQYF. In DNA, the CDR3 is TGTGCCAGCAGTGGAGGAACAGATCTCGTCCACTTTCCCTACGAGCAGTACTTC.

This rearrangement joins TRBV6-1 to TRBJ2-7, with 10 bases lining up with TRBD2. V trimming: 7 bases; J trimming: 3 bases; junction bases outside the gene matches: 3. The CDR3 is made up of 13 amino acids. The germline V gene has CDR1 MNHNS and CDR2 SASEGT. In DNA form, the CDR3 reads TGTGCCAGCATGATAGCGGGAGGCTACGAGCAGTACTTC. Amino acids: CASMIAGGYEQYF.

This clonotype has more than one count but fewer than ten. The gene calls are TRBV2 and TRBJ1-5; no reliable D call. Germline lookup yields CDR1 SNHLY and CDR2 FYNNEI. This CDR3 is 14 amino acids long. The ends were cut back, 2 bases at V and 0 bases at J, with 5 bases in the middle. The DNA for the CDR3 is TGTGCCAGCAGTGAATACGGTAGCAATCAGCCCCAGCATTTT. The encoded protein is CASSEYGSNQPQHF.

The J gene is TRBJ1-5, the V gene TRBV15; 7 bases match TRBD1. Unmatched junction bases numbered 9, after V lost 6 bases and J lost 7 bases. Germline loops: CDR1 LNHNV, CDR2 YYDKDF (reference sequence). The CDR3 loop spans 14 amino acids. CDR3 residues: CATRSTGVGQPQHF. The CDR3 nucleotides read TGTGCCACCAGAAGCACAGGGGTCGGACAGCCCCAGCATTTT.